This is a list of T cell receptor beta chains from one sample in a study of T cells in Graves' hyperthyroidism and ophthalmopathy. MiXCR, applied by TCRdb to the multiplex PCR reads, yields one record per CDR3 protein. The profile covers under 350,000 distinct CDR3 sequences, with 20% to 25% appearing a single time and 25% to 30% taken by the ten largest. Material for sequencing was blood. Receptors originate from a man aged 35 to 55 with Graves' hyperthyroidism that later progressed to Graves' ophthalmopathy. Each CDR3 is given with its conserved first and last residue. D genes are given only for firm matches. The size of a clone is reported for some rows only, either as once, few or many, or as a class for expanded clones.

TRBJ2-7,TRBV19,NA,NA,CASSDGTQGRYEQYF,TGTGCCAGTAGTGATGGAACACAGGGTCGCTACGAGCAGTACTTC
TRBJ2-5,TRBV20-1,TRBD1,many,CSASPFAGTGSPLGETQYF,TGCAGTGCTAGCCCCTTCGCCGGGACAGGGTCACCATTGGGGGAGACCCAGTACTTC
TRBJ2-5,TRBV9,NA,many,CASSVGQGGETQYF,TGTGCCAGCAGCGTAGGGCAGGGTGGGGAGACCCAGTACTTC
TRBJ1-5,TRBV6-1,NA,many,CASSTGFNQPQHF,TGTGCCAGCAGCACAGGGTTCAATCAGCCCCAGCATTTT
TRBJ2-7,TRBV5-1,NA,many,CASSLNRDTYEQYF,TGCGCCAGCAGCTTGAACCGGGACACCTACGAGCAGTACTTC
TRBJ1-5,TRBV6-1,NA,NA,CASTTYEGQPQHF,TGTGCCAGCACCACCTATGAGGGCCAGCCCCAGCATTTT
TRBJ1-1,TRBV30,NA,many,CAWSVQVGAFF,TGTGCCTGGAGTGTACAGGTCGGAGCTTTCTTT
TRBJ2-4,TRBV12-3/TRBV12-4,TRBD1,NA,CASSPGGAKNIQYF,TGTGCCAGCAGCCCAGGGGGCGCCAAAAACATTCAGTACTTC
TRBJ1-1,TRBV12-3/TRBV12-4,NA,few,CASSLVLQNTEAFF,TGTGCCAGCAGTCTCGTCCTACAGAACACTGAAGCTTTCTTT
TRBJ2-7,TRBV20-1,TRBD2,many,CSASWGGGRPTALLGNEQYF,TGCAGTGCTAGTTGGGGGGGAGGACGTCCAACCGCTCTACTGGGGAACGAGCAGTACTTC
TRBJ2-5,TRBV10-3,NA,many,CAIKGAETQYF,TGTGCCATCAAAGGTGCAGAGACCCAGTACTTC
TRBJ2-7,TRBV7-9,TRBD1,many,CASSLAGGGYEQYF,TGTGCCAGCAGCTTAGCAGGGGGCGGATACGAGCAGTACTTC
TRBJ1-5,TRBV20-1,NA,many,CSASRPLSNQPQHF,TGCAGTGCTAGTAGGCCCCTTAGCAATCAGCCCCAGCATTTT
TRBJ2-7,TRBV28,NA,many,CASINEGGRYEQYF,TGTGCCAGCATCAACGAGGGTGGACGCTACGAGCAGTACTTC
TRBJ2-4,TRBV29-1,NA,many,CSVDNGQNIQYF,TGCAGCGTTGATAACGGTCAAAACATTCAGTACTTC
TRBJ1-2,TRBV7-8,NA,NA,CASSLVAAGVGYGYTF,TGTGCCAGCAGCTTAGTAGCCGCGGGTGTGGGCTATGGCTACACCTTC
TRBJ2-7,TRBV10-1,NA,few,CASSSGTSSYEQYF,TGCGCCAGCAGCTCGGGGACGAGCTCCTACGAGCAGTACTTC